One sample yielded the 25 T cell receptor beta chains listed below, sequenced in a study of control samples from healthy donors and cancer patients. Measured with immunoSEQ multiplex PCR; TCRdb has only the in-frame clones, and not every one. The table lists approximately 190,000 clones. The sequencing input was blood. Receptors originate from a woman aged 25 to 39 in good health.

This rearrangement joins TRBV5-1 to TRBJ1-2; D unclear. This CDR3 region has 17 residues. Germline-derived CDR1 and CDR2 are SGHRS and YFSETQ. Trimming shortened V by 2 bases and J by 5 bases, and 22 bases separated the two germline ends. CDR3 nucleotide sequence: TGCGCCAGCAGCTTAAGTCCTACCAAGCCGGGAGCGTATGGCTACACCTTC. Translating gives CASSLSPTKPGAYGYTF.

V and J are TRBV4-1 and TRBJ1-1; TRBD1 might be the D (5 bases). The V end lost 3 bases, the J end lost 0 bases, and 17 bases lay between the germline ends. Germline V gene lookup returns CDR1 MGHRA and CDR2 YSYEKL. The CDR3 totals 17 residues. As DNA, the CDR3 is TGCGCCAGCAGCCACATCGGGGGTAGGGTCCTGAACACTGAAGCTTTCTTT. It encodes CASSHIGGRVLNTEAFF.

The genes are TRBV5-4 and TRBJ1-2; 10 bases map to TRBD1. Germline values: CDR1 SGHNT, CDR2 YYREEE (reference sequence). The CDR3 totals 16 residues. Trimming took 5 bases from V and 4 from J; bases not matched to a gene: 11. CDR3: CASSLSSGQGGYGYTF. In DNA form, the CDR3 reads TGTGCCAGCAGTTTATCGTCAGGACAGGGGGGCTATGGCTACACCTTC.

J is TRBJ2-7 and V is TRBV3-1 (or the pseudogene TRBV3-2); D is perhaps TRBD1 or TRBD2 (5 bases each). The CDR3 runs 13 residues. Germline assignment: CDR1 LGHDT and CDR2 YNNKEL (reference sequence). Between the trimmed V and J ends, which lost 4 bases and 2 bases, there was a span of 9 bases. CDR3 nucleotide sequence: TGTGCCAGCAGCCGGGACGGCCCCTACGAGCAGTACTTC. It translates to CASSRDGPYEQYF.

The V and J genes are TRBV6-2 or TRBV6-3 and TRBJ2-3; D unclear. Germline CDR1 is MNHEY and CDR2 is SVGEGT. The V end lost 5 bases, the J end lost 1 base, and 13 bases lay between the germline ends. The CDR3 has 15 amino acids. CDR3 in DNA: TGTGCCAGCAGTCCCACCCTAGACCGCACAGATACGCAGTATTTT. As protein: CASSPTLDRTDTQYF.

This chain links TRBV5-1 with TRBJ2-3, with 10 bases that match TRBD2. Trimming took 0 bases from V and 4 from J; bases not matched to a gene: 2. Germline CDR1 SGHRS, CDR2 YFSETQ. The CDR3 runs to 15 residues. CDR3 amino acids: CASSLGAGGPDTQYF. The CDR3 DNA reads TGCGCCAGCAGCTTGGGAGCGGGGGGGCCAGATACGCAGTATTTT.

The chain links TRBV7-9 to TRBJ1-1; a weak D match, TRBD1 (5 bases). The germline V gene encodes CDR1 SEHNR and CDR2 FQNEAQ (reference sequence). V was shortened by 5 bases and J by 6 bases, with 13 bases between the two germline ends. The CDR3 is 13 amino acids. The CDR3 nucleotides read TGTGCCAGCAGCCCCAGGGTAGGGCCTGAAGCTTTCTTT. Translating gives CASSPRVGPEAFF.

CDR3 loop: CASSHGLAGTGELFF. The CDR3 nucleotides are TGTGCCAGCAGTCACGGGCTAGCGGGGACCGGGGAGCTGTTTTTT. This chain links TRBV6-2 or TRBV6-3 with TRBJ2-2; TRBD2 aligns across 9 bases. This CDR3 region has 15 residues. The germline V gene has CDR1 MNHEY and CDR2 SVGEGT. J gave up 5 bases and V 5 bases, and 6 bases lay outside the gene matches.

The CDR3 region is CASSGPYEQYF. The CDR3 DNA is TGCGCCAGCAGTGGACCCTACGAGCAGTACTTC. The chain is built from TRBV10-2 and TRBJ2-7; D unresolved. The V gene's germline CDR1 is WSHSY and CDR2 SAAADI. Trimming stripped 4 bases from V and 2 bases from J, with 3 bases between. The CDR3 is made up of 11 amino acids.

The rearrangement joins TRBV19 to TRBJ1-2; 7 bases line up with TRBD1. V lost 5 bases, J lost 4 bases, and 10 bases stayed unmatched. There are 15 residues in the CDR3. Germline assignment: CDR1 LNHDA and CDR2 SQIVND (reference sequence). CDR3 residues: CASSSSRTGTYGYTF. CDR3 coding DNA: TGTGCCAGTAGTTCCTCCCGGACAGGCACCTATGGCTACACCTTC.

The rearrangement joins TRBV11-3 to TRBJ2-3; the D is unclear. The CDR3 runs 13 residues. V lost 1 base and J 3 bases, leaving 5 bases between the germline ends. Germline V gives CDR1 SGHNT, CDR2 YENEEA. This chain's CDR3 is CASSLVRTDTQYF. Written as DNA, the CDR3 is TGTGCCAGCAGCTTAGTTAGGACAGATACGCAGTATTTT.

The J gene is TRBJ1-4, the V gene TRBV3-1 (or the pseudogene TRBV3-2); 8 bases are shared with TRBD1. The CDR3 runs to 16 residues. The germline CDR1 and CDR2 sequences are LGHDT and YNNKEL (reference sequence). V shed 0 bases, J shed 8 bases, and the junction held 8 bases outside the gene matches. The CDR3 sequence: CASSQEGQGADEKLFF. The CDR3 coding sequence is TGTGCCAGCAGCCAAGAGGGTCAGGGGGCTGACGAAAAACTGTTTTTT.

The V call is TRBV25-1, the J call TRBJ2-7; 11 bases line up with TRBD2. The CDR3 runs 16 residues. V lost 4 bases and J lost 2; bases outside the gene matches: 7. In germline, CDR1 is MGHDK, CDR2 SYGVNS. The CDR3 nucleotides read TGTGCCAGCAGTGGGCCGACTAGCGGGGAAACCTACGAGCAGTACTTC. Translating gives CASSGPTSGETYEQYF.

The rearrangement uses TRBV19 and TRBJ2-7; 7 bases fit TRBD1. Germline CDR1 is LNHDA and CDR2 is SQIVND (reference sequence). V lost 5 bases and J lost 0; bases outside the gene matches: 7. This CDR3 is 15 amino acids long. Here the CDR3 DNA reads TGTGCCAGTAGTGACGGGACAGTACTCTCCTACGAGCAGTACTTC. Its translation: CASSDGTVLSYEQYF.

The chain carries TRBV3-1 (or the pseudogene TRBV3-2) and TRBJ2-7, with 12 bases fitting TRBD2. CDR1 is LGHDT and CDR2 is YNNKEL in the germline V gene (reference sequence). This CDR3 is 18 amino acids long. Trimming at V came to 0 bases and at J to 0 bases, leaving 6 bases not matched to a gene. This CDR3 reads CASSQESLTSGSSYEQYF. The CDR3 DNA sequence: TGTGCCAGCAGCCAAGAATCCCTGACTAGCGGGAGCTCCTACGAGCAGTACTTC.

The CDR3 is CASSLDGTEYYGYTF. CDR3 coding DNA: TGTGCCAGCAGCTTGGACGGGACGGAGTATTATGGCTACACCTTC. V gene TRBV7-2 combines with J gene TRBJ1-2, with D perhaps TRBD1 (5 bases). Germline CDR1 SGHTA, CDR2 FQGNSA. The CDR3 extends over 15 amino acids. Trimming stripped 3 bases from V and 5 bases from J, with 16 bases between.

To note about this clone: Distinct nucleotide sequences in the sample also encode this CDR3. The rearrangement links TRBV7-2 to TRBJ1-2; D is perhaps TRBD1 (5 bases). Per the germline V gene, CDR1 is SGHTA and CDR2 is FQGNSA. This CDR3 region has 13 residues. Trimming left V 1 base short and J 5 bases short, with 8 bases between. CDR3 coding DNA: TGTGCCAGCAGCTTAGGGGACGGTTATGGCTACACCTTC. Residues: CASSLGDGYGYTF.

The chain recombines TRBV19 with TRBJ1-6, with unresolved D. The CDR3 runs to 13 residues. V lost 5 bases, J lost 7 bases, and 9 bases lay in between. Germline CDR1 is LNHDA and CDR2 is SQIVND (reference sequence). CDR3 bases: TGTGCCAGTAGTCTGTCCTTCAATTCACCCCTCCACTTT. This translates into CASSLSFNSPLHF.

To note about this clone: The sample carries other DNA sequences with the same CDR3. The chain combines TRBV9 with TRBJ2-2; D may be TRBD1 or TRBD2 (6 bases each). The CDR3 consists of 14 residues. Trimming stripped 0 bases from V and 5 bases from J, with 8 bases between. Germline values: CDR1 SGDLS, CDR2 YYNGEE. The CDR3 spells CASSVGGATGELFF. CDR3 DNA sequence: TGTGCCAGCAGCGTAGGGGGGGCAACCGGGGAGCTGTTTTTT.

With respect to this clone: Within the sample, other DNA sequences also encode this same CDR3. The CDR3 bases are TGTGCCACCAGTGACCCATATGGCTACACCTTC. Its protein is CATSDPYGYTF. This chain uses TRBV24-1 with TRBJ1-2; unclear D gene. The CDR3 sequence is 11 residues long. Per the germline V gene, CDR1 is KGHDR and CDR2 is SFDVKD. Trimming cost V 4 bases and J 5 bases, with 4 bases left between them.

V usage is TRBV28 and J usage is TRBJ1-2; tentatively, D is TRBD1 (6 bases). The CDR3 has 14 residues. The V and J ends lost 2 bases and 8 bases respectively, with 15 bases between them. Germline V gene lookup returns CDR1 MDHEN and CDR2 SYDVKM. Here the CDR3 reads CASSLGGGPAGYTF. The CDR3 DNA reads TGTGCCAGCAGTTTAGGGGGGGGCCCCGCGGGCTACACCTTC.

The chain combines TRBV7-6 with TRBJ2-5, with D tentatively TRBD2 (6 bases). The germline gives CDR1 SGHVS, CDR2 FNYEAQ. V was shortened by 0 bases and J by 4 bases, with 15 bases between the two germline ends. The CDR3 runs 16 residues. DNA for the CDR3: TGTGCCAGCAGCTTAGCGGGATCGGAGGGCGGAGAGACCCAGTACTTC. Its protein is CASSLAGSEGGETQYF.

V usage is TRBV11-2 and J usage is TRBJ1-1; the match to TRBD1 covers 11 bases. The CDR3 runs 14 residues. Looked up from germline, CDR1 is SGHAT and CDR2 is FQNNGV. V shed 5 bases and J 6 bases; nucleotides not matched to a gene: 5. The CDR3 region is CASSGRGQGAEAFF. Written as DNA, the CDR3 is TGTGCCAGCAGCGGCCGGGGACAGGGGGCTGAAGCTTTCTTT.

Comment on this clone: Other DNA sequences from this sample encode an identical CDR3 as well. J is TRBJ2-5 and V is TRBV12-3 or TRBV12-4; D is undetermined. The CDR3 consists of 11 residues. V lost 6 bases to trimming and J lost 4 bases, with 6 bases between them. CDR3 nucleotides: TGTGCCAGCAGCCTGGGAGAGACCCAGTACTTC. Translated: CASSLGETQYF.

The chain has TRBV9 and TRBJ1-2, with D hard to call. CDR1 is SGDLS, CDR2 YYNGEE, per germline. Trimming left V 0 bases short and J 6 bases short, with 15 bases between. This CDR3 is 15 amino acids long. The CDR3 loop reads CASSVEPFLTDGYTF. The CDR3 DNA follows: TGTGCCAGCAGCGTAGAGCCCTTTTTGACGGATGGCTACACCTTC.